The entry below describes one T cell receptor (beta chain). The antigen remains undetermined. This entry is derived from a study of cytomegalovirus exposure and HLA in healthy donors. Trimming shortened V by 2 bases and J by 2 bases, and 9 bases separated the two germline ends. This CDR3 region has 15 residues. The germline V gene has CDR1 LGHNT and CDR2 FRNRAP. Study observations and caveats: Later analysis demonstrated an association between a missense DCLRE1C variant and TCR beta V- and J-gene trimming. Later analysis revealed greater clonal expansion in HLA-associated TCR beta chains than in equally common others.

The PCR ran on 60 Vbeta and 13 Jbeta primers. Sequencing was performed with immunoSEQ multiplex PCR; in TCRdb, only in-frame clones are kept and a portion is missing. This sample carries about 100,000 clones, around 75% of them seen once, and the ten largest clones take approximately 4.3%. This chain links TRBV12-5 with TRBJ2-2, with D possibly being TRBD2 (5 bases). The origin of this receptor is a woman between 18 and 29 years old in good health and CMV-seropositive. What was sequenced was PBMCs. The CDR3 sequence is CASGLFGVNTGELFF. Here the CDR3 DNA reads TGTGCTAGTGGTTTGTTCGGGGTTAACACCGGGGAGCTGTTTTTT.